The 19 T cell receptor beta chains presented below share a single source sample, sequenced in a study of OX40 agonist ivuxolimab in advanced cancers. Libraries were built with the immunoSEQ multiplex PCR assay. Sourced from immuneACCESS, this table was stored by TCRdb with only in-frame sequences that have V and J called. A share of the clones is absent; for the studies checked, an unresolved V gene accounts for under half, and the remainder has no known explanation. The sample records about 58,000 clones, over 65% of which are singletons. The ten largest clonotypes hold 3.1% of the sample. This material consisted of CD4+ or CD8+ T cells sorted from blood, taken in a trial of the OX40 agonist ivuxolimab. These receptor sequences come from an adult with an advanced solid tumor such as melanoma, head and neck, liver or kidney cancer.

The chain links TRBV6-6 to TRBJ2-7; TRBD1 matches 8 bases. J lost 7 bases, V lost 8 bases, and 7 bases had no gene match. The CDR3 is 12 amino acids. CDR1 is MNHNY and CDR2 is SVGAGI in the germline V gene (reference sequence). CDR3 sequence (DNA): TGTGCCAGCGCCAGGGGGCCAAGGGAGCAGTACTTC. This sequence encodes CASARGPREQYF.

The rearrangement joins TRBV4-1 to TRBJ2-2; TRBD2 aligns across 11 bases. The germline CDR1 and CDR2 sequences are MGHRA and YSYEKL. The CDR3 has 17 amino acids. The ends lost 2 bases at V and 4 bases at J; junction bases unmatched: 6. Here the CDR3 reads CASSQLIAGGTTGELFF. The CDR3 DNA reads as TGCGCCAGCAGCCAACTCATAGCGGGGGGGACCACCGGGGAGCTGTTTTTT.

CDR3 in amino acids: CASSLSGVLSPLHF. The CDR3 DNA reads as TGTGCCAGCAGCTTATCTGGGGTCCTATCGCCCCTCCACTTT. The chain couples TRBV11-2 to TRBJ1-6; D is unclear. Trimming cost V 2 bases and J 13 bases, with 15 bases left between them. Germline CDR1 and CDR2: SGHAT and FQNNGV. This CDR3 spans 14 amino acids.

The genes are TRBV6-4 and TRBJ2-3; D might be TRBD1 or TRBD2, each matching 6 bases. The CDR3 length is 13 residues. V lost 4 bases and J lost 2, with 7 bases in between. CDR1 and CDR2 (germline): MRHNA, SNTAGT. The DNA of the CDR3 is TGTGCCAGCAGTGGGGGGGCCACAGATACGCAGTATTTT. This translates into CASSGGATDTQYF.

The chain couples TRBV28 to TRBJ2-7; D is perhaps TRBD1 (5 bases). Germline CDR1 reads MDHEN; CDR2 reads SYDVKM. V dropped 8 bases and J dropped 6 bases, with 20 bases sitting between them. The CDR3 loop spans 14 amino acids. CDR3 loop: CASAPQGSSREQYF. Written as DNA, the CDR3 is TGTGCCAGCGCCCCCCAGGGCAGCTCACGCGAGCAGTACTTC.

This clone has only one observation. CDR3 residues: CASSSTRINTDRNYGYTF. As DNA, the CDR3 is TGTGCCAGCAGCTCCACAAGGATAAATACGGACAGGAACTATGGCTACACCTTC. The chain uses TRBV5-6 and TRBJ1-2; 7 bases are a match to TRBD1. The trim removed 3 bases at V and 2 bases at J, leaving 16 bases unmatched. The CDR3 totals 18 residues. Germline V gene sequence: CDR1 SGHDT, CDR2 YYEEEE.

The rearrangement uses TRBV6-5 and TRBJ2-3; TRBD1 matches 9 bases. There are 15 residues in the CDR3. V dropped 6 bases and J dropped 2; count of bases not matched to a gene: 6. Germline values: CDR1 MNHEY, CDR2 SVGAGI. The CDR3 nucleotides are TGTGCCAGCAGCCACAGGGGGCGCGACACAGATACGCAGTATTTT. Its protein product is CASSHRGRDTDTQYF.

The rearrangement joins TRBV7-9 to TRBJ2-3; no definite D call. There are 15 residues in the CDR3. Between the trimmed V and J ends, which lost 4 bases and 4 bases, there was a span of 15 bases. Germline assignment: CDR1 SEHNR and CDR2 FQNEAQ (reference sequence). CDR3 sequence reads: CASSSEIGVADTQYF. CDR3 nucleotide sequence: TGTGCCAGCAGCTCGGAAATAGGAGTAGCAGATACGCAGTATTTT.

The rearrangement links TRBV27 to TRBJ2-5, with 7 bases that match TRBD2. Germline V gene lookup returns CDR1 MNHEY and CDR2 SMNVEV (reference sequence). The CDR3 length is 14 residues. V gave up 7 bases and J gave up 5 bases; unmatched junction bases: 10. CDR3 DNA sequence: TGTGCCAGCAACCCTAGCGGCCGTGAGGAGACCCAGTACTTC. It codes for CASNPSGREETQYF.

This clone was detected a few times. The rearrangement joins TRBV14 to TRBJ2-7; 8 nucleotides agree with TRBD1. This CDR3 is built from 15 residues. Trimming removed 1 base from V and 4 bases from J; junction bases left unmatched: 6. CDR1 is SGHDN and CDR2 is FVKESK in the germline V gene. The CDR3 region is CASSQVSRTGYEQYF. CDR3 DNA sequence: TGTGCCAGCAGCCAAGTTTCCAGGACAGGGTACGAGCAGTACTTC.

This clone was counted a single time. V gene TRBV19 combines with J gene TRBJ1-4; no clear D gene. Germline V gene data show CDR1 as LNHDA and CDR2 as SQIVND (reference sequence). This CDR3 has 17 amino acids. The ends were cut back, 2 bases at V and 0 bases at J, with 13 bases in the middle. This CDR3 reads CASSINPLGATNEKLFF. DNA for the CDR3: TGTGCCAGTAGTATAAACCCACTAGGCGCAACTAATGAAAAACTGTTTTTT.

J is TRBJ2-3 and V is TRBV5-5, with 7 bases fitting TRBD1. The CDR3 sequence is 14 residues long. Germline lookup yields CDR1 SGHKS and CDR2 YYEKEE (reference sequence). The V segment lost 6 bases and the J segment 4 bases; nucleotides outside the gene matches: 8. CDR3 protein: CASNRQGSADTQYF. The CDR3 nucleotides read TGTGCCAGCAATCGACAGGGTTCAGCAGATACGCAGTATTTT.

This chain uses TRBV7-2 with TRBJ1-2; D not resolved. There are 13 residues in the CDR3. The V end was cut by 1 base, the J end by 8 bases, with 11 bases between. CDR1 and CDR2 (germline): SGHTA, FQGNSA. CDR3: CASSLEAPGGYTF. The CDR3 region has the DNA TGTGCCAGCAGCTTAGAGGCCCCCGGGGGCTACACCTTC.

CDR3 bases: TGTGCCACCAGCAGACCCTTGAGTAGGGCGGCGAAAGCTTTCTTT. This encodes CATSRPLSRAAKAFF. This rearrangement joins TRBV15 to TRBJ1-1; D unresolved. This CDR3 has 15 amino acids. Trimming removed 2 bases at V and 9 bases at J, with 19 bases between. Germline-derived CDR1 and CDR2 are LNHNV and YYDKDF (reference sequence).

The chain joins TRBV7-2 to TRBJ2-5, with D perhaps TRBD1 (5 bases). Trimming removed 2 bases from V and 4 bases from J, with 14 bases in between. Germline loops: CDR1 SGHTA, CDR2 FQGNSA. The CDR3 has 15 residues. The CDR3 nucleotides read TGTGCCAGCAGCTTAACACCAGGGCAGGGAGAGACCCAGTACTTC. It codes for CASSLTPGQGETQYF.

The chain is built from TRBV7-2 and TRBJ1-6, with D tentatively TRBD1 (6 bases). CDR1 SGHTA and CDR2 FQGNSA come from the germline V gene. This CDR3 spans 15 amino acids. V lost 5 bases and J lost 10, with 18 bases in between. The CDR3, as DNA: TGTGCCAGCAGCGCCCGGGGGGGCCTTGGATCACCCCTCCACTTT. The encoded protein is CASSARGGLGSPLHF.

The DNA of the CDR3 is TGCGCCAGCAGCAGGTCCGGGACAGCGAACACTGAAGCTTTCTTT. This codes for CASSRSGTANTEAFF. The chain has TRBV5-1 and TRBJ1-1; 7 nucleotides line up with TRBD1. Trimming removed 4 bases from V and 1 base from J; junction bases left unmatched: 7. The germline V gene has CDR1 SGHRS and CDR2 YFSETQ. CDR3 length: 15 residues.

The V and J genes are TRBV28 and TRBJ1-3, with a possible D match to TRBD1 (6 bases). The CDR3 contains 15 residues. Trimming removed 6 bases from V and 0 bases from J, with 12 bases in between. Germline values: CDR1 MDHEN, CDR2 SYDVKM. CDR3 in DNA: TGTGCCAGCAGGGAACAGGGTCTCTCTGGAAACACCATATATTTT. This sequence encodes CASREQGLSGNTIYF. The whole variable domain, remainder taken from reference TRBV28 and TRBJ1-3, is DVKVTQSSRYLVKRTGEKVFLECVQDMDHENMFWYRQDPGLGLRLIYFSYDVKMKEKGDIPEGYSVSREKKERFSLILESASTNQTSMYLCASREQGLSGNTIYFGEGSWLTVV.

The J gene is TRBJ2-5, the V gene TRBV11-3; TRBD1 aligns across 8 bases. The CDR3 sequence is 15 residues long. Germline V lookup: CDR1 SGHNT, CDR2 YENEEA. After removal of 1 base from V and 6 bases from J, the junction contained 7 bases not matched to a gene. Here the CDR3 DNA reads TGTGCCAGCAGCTTAGGGCAGGGGGCTTTGAAGACCCAGTACTTC. This encodes CASSLGQGALKTQYF. The variable domain in full, with the rest retrieved from reference TRBV11-3 and TRBJ2-5, is EAGVVQSPRYKIIEKKQPVAFWCNPISGHNTLYWYLQNLGQGPELLIRYENEEAVDDSQLPKDRFSAERLKGVDSTLKIQPAELGDSAVYLCASSLGQGALKTQYFGPGTRLLVL.